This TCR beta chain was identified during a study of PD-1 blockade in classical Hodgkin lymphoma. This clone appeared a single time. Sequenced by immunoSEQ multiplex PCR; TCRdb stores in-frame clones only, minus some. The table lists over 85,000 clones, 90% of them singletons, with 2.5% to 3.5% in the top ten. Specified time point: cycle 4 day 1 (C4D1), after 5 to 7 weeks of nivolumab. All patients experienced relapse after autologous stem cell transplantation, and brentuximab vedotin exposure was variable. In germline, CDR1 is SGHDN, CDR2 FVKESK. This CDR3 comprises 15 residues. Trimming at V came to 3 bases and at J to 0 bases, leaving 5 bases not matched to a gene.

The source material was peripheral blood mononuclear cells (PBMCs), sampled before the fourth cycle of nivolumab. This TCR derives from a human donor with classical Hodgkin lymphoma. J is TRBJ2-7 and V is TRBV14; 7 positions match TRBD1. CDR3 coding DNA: TGTGCCAGCAGCCAGGTGACAGGGAGCTCCTACGAGCAGTACTTC. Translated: CASSQVTGSSYEQYF.